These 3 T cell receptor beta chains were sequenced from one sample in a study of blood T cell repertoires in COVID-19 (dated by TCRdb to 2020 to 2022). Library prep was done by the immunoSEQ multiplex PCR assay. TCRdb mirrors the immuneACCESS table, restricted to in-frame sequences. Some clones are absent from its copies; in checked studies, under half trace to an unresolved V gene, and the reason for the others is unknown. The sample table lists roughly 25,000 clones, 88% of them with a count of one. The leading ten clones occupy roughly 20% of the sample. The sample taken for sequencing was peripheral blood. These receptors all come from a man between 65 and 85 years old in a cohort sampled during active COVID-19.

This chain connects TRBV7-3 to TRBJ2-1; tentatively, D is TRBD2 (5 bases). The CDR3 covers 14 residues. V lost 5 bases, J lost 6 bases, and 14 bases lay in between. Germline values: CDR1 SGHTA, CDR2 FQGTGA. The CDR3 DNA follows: TGTGCCAGCAGCCCCCACGGGGAACCCAATGAGCAGTTCTTC. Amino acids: CASSPHGEPNEQFF.

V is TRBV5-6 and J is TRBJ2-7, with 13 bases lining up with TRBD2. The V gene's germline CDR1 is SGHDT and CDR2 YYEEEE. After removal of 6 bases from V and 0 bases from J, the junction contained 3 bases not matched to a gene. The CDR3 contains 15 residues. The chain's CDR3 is CASTRTSGSSYEQYF. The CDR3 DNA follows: TGTGCCAGCACCCGGACTAGCGGGAGCTCCTACGAGCAGTACTTC.

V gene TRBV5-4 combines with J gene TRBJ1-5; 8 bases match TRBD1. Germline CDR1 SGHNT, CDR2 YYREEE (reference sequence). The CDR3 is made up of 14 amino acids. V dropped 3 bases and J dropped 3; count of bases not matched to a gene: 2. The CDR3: CASSSQGANQPQHF. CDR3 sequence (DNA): TGTGCCAGCAGCTCCCAGGGGGCCAATCAGCCCCAGCATTTT.